A single sample gave rise to the 10 T cell receptor beta chains below, sequenced in a study of T-cell memory formation after mild COVID-19 (TCRdb year 2021). The library was made by 5' RACE. Sequencing relied on an Illumina NovaSeq 6000. TCRdb itself trimmed the public reads at Q25 with fastp, ran MiXCR and retained productive beta chains. Rows merge per CDR3 protein into single entries with the most common DNA and genes. Counted in this sample were more than 150,000 distinct CDR3 sequences; roughly 18% of them appeared once. The ten largest clones represent 3.9% of the sample. The sample was PBMCs or a T cell subset sorted from them (not recorded which). These receptors were collected from a man aged 18 to 35 who had mild COVID-19 (a few samples of this study predate the infection). The sample titles of this study are shuffled in the database, so cell type and time point are left out; the donor was told from shared clones.

The V and J genes are TRBV7-2 and TRBJ2-7, with 8 bases that match TRBD1. The CDR3 sequence is 14 residues long. Germline V gene lookup returns CDR1 SGHTA and CDR2 FQGNSA. V lost 6 bases to trimming and J lost 4 bases; unmatched junction nucleotides: 8. CDR3 loop: CASRPGQGGYEQYF. The CDR3 nucleotides read TGTGCCAGCAGACCAGGACAGGGAGGATACGAGCAGTACTTC. Full variable domain (remainder filled in from reference TRBV7-2 and TRBJ2-7): GAGVSQSPSNKVTEKGKDVELRCDPISGHTALYWYRQSLGQGLEFLIYFQGNSAPDKSGLPSDRFSAERTGGSVSTLTIQRTQQEDSAVYLCASRPGQGGYEQYFGPGTRLTVT.

This clonotype was counted only a few times. The chain couples TRBV28 to TRBJ1-5; D ambiguous. V gave up 7 bases and J gave up 5 bases, with 3 bases separating them. Germline V gene lookup returns CDR1 MDHEN and CDR2 SYDVKM. This CDR3 is built from 10 residues. CDR3 DNA: TGTGCCAGCAACGATCAGCCCCAGCATTTT. Residues: CASNDQPQHF. The whole variable domain, remainder taken from reference TRBV28 and TRBJ1-5, is DVKVTQSSRYLVKRTGEKVFLECVQDMDHENMFWYRQDPGLGLRLIYFSYDVKMKEKGDIPEGYSVSREKKERFSLILESASTNQTSMYLCASNDQPQHFGDGTRLSIL.

The J gene is TRBJ2-6, the V gene TRBV24-1; D unresolved. The germline V gene encodes CDR1 KGHDR and CDR2 SFDVKD. V gave up 3 bases and J gave up 3 bases, with 2 bases separating them. The CDR3 has 13 amino acids. CDR3 DNA: TGTGCCACCAGTGATGGTGGGGCCAACGTCCTGACTTTC. It encodes CATSDGGANVLTF.

V gene TRBV4-3 combines with J gene TRBJ1-4; no clear D. Germline values: CDR1 LGHNA, CDR2 YSLEER. The length of the CDR3 is 14 residues. With 0 bases removed from V and 8 bases from J, the gap between germline ends came to 10 bases. CDR3 in amino acids: CASSQDWLAEKLFF. DNA for the CDR3: TGCGCCAGCAGCCAAGACTGGTTAGCGGAAAAACTGTTTTTT.

This clonotype showed up just a few times. The V and J genes are TRBV5-1 and TRBJ1-2, with D maybe TRBD1 (6 bases). The germline V gene has CDR1 SGHRS and CDR2 YFSETQ. Trimming took 0 bases from V and 4 from J, leaving 13 bases between them. The CDR3 is 15 residues long. Written as DNA, the CDR3 is TGCGCCAGCAGCTTGGGCACGGGGGGCGGCTATGGCTACACCTTC. As protein: CASSLGTGGGYGYTF.

This clonotype was seen a few times. The chain carries TRBV7-6 and TRBJ1-3; 7 nucleotides line up with TRBD1. The CDR3 has 14 residues. The germline CDR1 and CDR2 sequences are SGHVS and FNYEAQ. The V segment lost 1 base and the J segment 8 bases; nucleotides outside the gene matches: 5. CDR3 region: CASSLGQGVDTIYF. CDR3 in DNA: TGTGCCAGCAGCTTAGGACAGGGAGTCGACACCATATATTTT.

A few counts support this clonotype. The chain combines TRBV20-1 with TRBJ2-1; D ambiguous. V was cut by 0 bases and J by 3 bases, with 21 bases left in between. CDR3 length: 18 amino acids. Germline assignment: CDR1 DFQATT and CDR2 SNEGSKA (reference sequence). CDR3 DNA: TGCAGTGCTAGAGATCAGGCCGACCCCATTTATTTCTACAATGAGCAGTTCTTC. Its translation: CSARDQADPIYFYNEQFF.

This clonotype occurred a few times. J is TRBJ1-4 and V is TRBV9; 7 nucleotides line up with TRBD1. V was pared by 4 bases and J by 5 bases, with 11 bases of the junction left unmatched. The germline CDR1 and CDR2 sequences are SGDLS and YYNGEE. The CDR3 is 16 amino acids. The CDR3 coding sequence is TGTGCCAGCAGCACTACCCCAGGGGGGGAAAATGAAAAACTGTTTTTT. It yields the protein CASSTTPGGENEKLFF.

This clonotype was recorded a few times. The V and J genes are TRBV6-5 and TRBJ1-1; D is undetermined. CDR3 length: 17 amino acids. Per the germline V gene, CDR1 is MNHEY and CDR2 is SVGAGI. V lost 9 bases and J 0 bases, leaving 23 bases between the germline ends. The CDR3 nucleotides read TGTGCCAGGGGATGGACGCTAGTATCGCCCATGAACACTGAAGCTTTCTTT. Protein sequence: CARGWTLVSPMNTEAFF.

CDR3 nucleotides: TGTGCCAGCAGCTTGGAGCAGGGAAACTATGGCTACACCTTC. Translated, it gives CASSLEQGNYGYTF. The genes are TRBV5-6 and TRBJ1-2; a weak D match, TRBD1 (5 bases). Trimming cost V 0 bases and J 2 bases, with 8 bases left between them. CDR1 is SGHDT and CDR2 is YYEEEE in the germline V gene. The CDR3 is 14 residues long.